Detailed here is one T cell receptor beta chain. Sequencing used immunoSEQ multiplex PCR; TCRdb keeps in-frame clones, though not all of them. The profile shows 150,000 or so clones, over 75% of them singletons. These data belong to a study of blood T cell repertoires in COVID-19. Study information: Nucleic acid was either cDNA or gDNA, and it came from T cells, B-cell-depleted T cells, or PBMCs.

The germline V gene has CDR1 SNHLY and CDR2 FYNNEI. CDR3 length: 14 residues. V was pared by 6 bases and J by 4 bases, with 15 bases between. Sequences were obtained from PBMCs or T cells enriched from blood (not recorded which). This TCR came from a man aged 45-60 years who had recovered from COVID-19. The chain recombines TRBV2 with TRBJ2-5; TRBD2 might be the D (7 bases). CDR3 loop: CASSGSGGRETQYF. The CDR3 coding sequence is TGTGCCAGCAGCGGCTCGGGGGGCCGAGAGACCCAGTACTTC.